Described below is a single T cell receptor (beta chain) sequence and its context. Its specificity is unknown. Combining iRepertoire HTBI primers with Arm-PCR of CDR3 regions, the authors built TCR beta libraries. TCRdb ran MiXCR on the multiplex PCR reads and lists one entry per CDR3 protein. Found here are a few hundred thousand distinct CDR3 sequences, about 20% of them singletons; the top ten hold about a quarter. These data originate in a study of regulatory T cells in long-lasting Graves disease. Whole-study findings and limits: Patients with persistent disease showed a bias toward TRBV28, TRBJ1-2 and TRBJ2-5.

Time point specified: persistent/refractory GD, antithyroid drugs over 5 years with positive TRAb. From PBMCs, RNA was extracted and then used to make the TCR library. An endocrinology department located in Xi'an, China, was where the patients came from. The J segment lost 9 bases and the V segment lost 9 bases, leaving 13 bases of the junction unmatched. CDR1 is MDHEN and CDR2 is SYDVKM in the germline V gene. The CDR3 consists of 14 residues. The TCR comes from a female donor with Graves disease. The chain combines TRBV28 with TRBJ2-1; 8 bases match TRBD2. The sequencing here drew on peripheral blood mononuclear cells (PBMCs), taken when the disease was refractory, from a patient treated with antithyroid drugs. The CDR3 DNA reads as TGTGCCAGTACTCAGGACAGCGGGAGACCTGAGCAGTTCTTC. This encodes CASTQDSGRPEQFF.